The clone carrying this T cell receptor beta chain was seen just once. The sample comes from a study of blood T cell repertoires in COVID-19. As for the study in general: Samples representing acute and convalescent COVID-19 were sourced from the United States, Italy and Spain.

The CDR3 is 15 residues long. V lost 2 bases, J lost 7 bases, and 9 bases stayed unmatched. Germline CDR1 is LNHDA and CDR2 is SQIVND (reference sequence). Living in under 30 US areas, the participants were between about 18 and 100 years of age. Self-reported history from a screening survey and questionnaire set each donor's cohort. Original analysis: By means of reference gene primer amplification, nucleated cell counts were estimated. Measured with immunoSEQ multiplex PCR; TCRdb has only the in-frame clones, and not every one. V and J calls and clone size are copied from that table; D and trimming were computed from the DNA. This sample has 120,000 to 150,000 clones; approximately 84% occur once, and the top ten carry 1.5% to 2%.

The receptor comes from a woman aged 18-29 years who had been exposed to COVID-19. V gene TRBV19 combines with J gene TRBJ1-2; TRBD1 aligns across 8 bases. The specimen sequenced was PBMCs or T cells enriched from blood (not recorded which). The CDR3 DNA reads as TGTGCCAGTAGTATACAGGGGGCAAGGAAGAGTGGCTACACCTTC. Residues: CASSIQGARKSGYTF.